This record covers a single T cell receptor (beta chain). In terms of origin and age, donors were healthy Caucasian individuals from Russia aged about 6 to 90. The sample comes from a study of blood T cells in healthy people across ages. Through a sample-barcoded 5' primer and a J-beta primer mix, a second PCR was run for about 6 to 11 cycles. One entry per CDR3 protein results from TCRdb running MiXCR on the 5' RACE reads. The table has hundreds of thousands of distinct CDR3 sequences, about 20% seen once. The CDR3 has 15 residues. Per germline, CDR1 SGHTS and CDR2 YDEGEE. With 3 bases clipped from V and 6 bases from J, the junction kept 8 bases outside the gene matches.

The sample comprised blood. The TCR sequence derives from a man aged 65 to 85 in good health. The rearrangement links TRBV5-8 to TRBJ2-1, with 8 nucleotides matching TRBD2. The CDR3 sequence is CASSSGTSNFNEQFF. As DNA, the CDR3 is TGTGCCAGCAGCTCCGGGACTAGTAATTTCAATGAGCAGTTCTTC.